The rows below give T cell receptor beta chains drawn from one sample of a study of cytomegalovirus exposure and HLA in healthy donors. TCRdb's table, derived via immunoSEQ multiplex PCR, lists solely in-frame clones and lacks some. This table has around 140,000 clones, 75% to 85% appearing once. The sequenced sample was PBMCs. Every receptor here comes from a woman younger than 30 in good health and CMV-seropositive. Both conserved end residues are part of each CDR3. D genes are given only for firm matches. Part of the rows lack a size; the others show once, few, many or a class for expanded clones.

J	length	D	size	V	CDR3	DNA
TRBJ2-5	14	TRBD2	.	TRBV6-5	CASSYPGLAGRQYF	TGTGCCAGCAGTTATCCTGGACTAGCGGGACGCCAGTACTTC
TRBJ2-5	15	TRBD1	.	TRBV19	CASSADRVNRETQYF	TGTGCCAGTAGTGCTGACAGGGTAAATCGAGAGACCCAGTACTTC
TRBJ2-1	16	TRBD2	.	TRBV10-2	CASRTSGGAMVNEQFF	TGCGCCAGCCGGACTAGCGGGGGGGCAATGGTGAATGAGCAGTTCTTC
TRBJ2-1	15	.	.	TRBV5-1	CASSSTGNSYNEQFF	TGCGCCAGCAGCTCAACAGGGAACTCCTACAATGAGCAGTTCTTC
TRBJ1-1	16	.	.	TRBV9	CASSVGGRLKNTEAFF	TGTGCCAGCAGCGTAGGCGGAAGGCTTAAGAACACTGAAGCTTTCTTT
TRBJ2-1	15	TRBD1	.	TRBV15	CATSYGTDVRNEQFF	TGTGCCACCAGCTACGGGACAGACGTGCGGAATGAGCAGTTCTTC
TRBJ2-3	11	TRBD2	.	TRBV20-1	CRLAGTDTQYF	TGCAGACTAGCGGGGACAGATACGCAGTATTTT
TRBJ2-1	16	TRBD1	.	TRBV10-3	CAITRTGTGGRDEQFF	TGTGCCATCACCAGAACCGGGACAGGGGGCAGGGATGAGCAGTTCTTC
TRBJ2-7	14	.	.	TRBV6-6	CASSYSTGTYEQYF	TGTGCCAGCAGTTACTCGACTGGAACCTACGAGCAGTACTTC
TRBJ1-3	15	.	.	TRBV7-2	CASSLVPGSGNTIYF	TGTGCCAGCAGCTTAGTTCCAGGCTCTGGAAACACCATATATTTT
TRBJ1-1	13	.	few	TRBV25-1	CASLQDSPAEAFF	TGTGCCAGCTTACAAGACAGTCCGGCTGAAGCTTTCTTT
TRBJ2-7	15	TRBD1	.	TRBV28	CASSSPTGPLYEQYF	TGTGCCAGCAGTTCCCCGACAGGGCCTCTATACGAGCAGTACTTC
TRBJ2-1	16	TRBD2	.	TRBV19	CASSGGSGGSYNEQFF	TGTGCCAGTAGTGGGGGGAGCGGGGGATCCTACAATGAGCAGTTCTTC
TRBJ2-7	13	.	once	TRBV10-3	CAISEGRLYEQYF	TGTGCCATCAGTGAGGGCAGGTTATACGAGCAGTACTTC
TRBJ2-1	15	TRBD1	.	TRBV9	CASSQQGNTYNEQFF	TGTGCCAGCAGCCAACAGGGGAACACCTACAATGAGCAGTTCTTC
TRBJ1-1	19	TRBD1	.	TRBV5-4	CASSHGQGRFHPENTEAFF	TGTGCCAGCAGTCACGGACAGGGCAGATTTCACCCGGAGAACACTGAAGCTTTCTTT
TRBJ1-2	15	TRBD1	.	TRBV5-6	CASSFADRVGNGYTF	TGTGCCAGCAGCTTTGCGGACAGGGTAGGAAATGGCTACACCTTC
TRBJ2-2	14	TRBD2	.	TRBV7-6	CATTSGGVTGELFF	TGTGCCACTACGAGCGGGGGGGTCACCGGGGAGCTGTTTTTT
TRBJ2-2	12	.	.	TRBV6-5	CASNQDTGELFF	TGTGCCAGCAACCAGGACACCGGGGAGCTGTTTTTT
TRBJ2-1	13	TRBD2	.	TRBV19	CASSIDRGGEQFF	TGTGCCAGTAGTATAGATCGCGGGGGGGAGCAGTTCTTC
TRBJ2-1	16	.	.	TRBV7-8	CASSFLTGSSYNEQFF	TGTGCCAGCAGCTTCTTAACGGGTAGCTCCTACAATGAGCAGTTCTTC
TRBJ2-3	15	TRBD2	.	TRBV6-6	CASSGLASLLNTQYF	TGTGCCAGCAGTGGACTAGCAAGCCTCTTGAATACGCAGTATTTT
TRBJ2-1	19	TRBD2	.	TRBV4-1	CASSQDGLAGGRSYNEQFF	TGCGCCAGCAGCCAAGATGGACTAGCGGGGGGAAGGTCCTACAATGAGCAGTTCTTC
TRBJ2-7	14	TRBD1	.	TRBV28	CASSLTTGVREQYF	TGTGCCAGCAGTCTCACGACAGGGGTGCGCGAGCAGTACTTC
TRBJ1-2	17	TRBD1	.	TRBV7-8	CASSHGQGARSNYGYTF	TGTGCCAGCAGCCACGGACAGGGGGCGCGATCTAACTATGGCTACACCTTC
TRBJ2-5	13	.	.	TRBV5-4	CASSLGLQETQYF	TGTGCCAGCAGCTTGGGACTCCAAGAGACCCAGTACTTC
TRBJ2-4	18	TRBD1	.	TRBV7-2	CASSYSPTGATAKNIQYF	TGTGCCAGCAGCTACTCCCCGACAGGGGCTACAGCCAAAAACATTCAGTACTTC
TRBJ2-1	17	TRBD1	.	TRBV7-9	CASSLALGGQPNNEQFF	TGTGCCAGCAGCTTAGCCCTAGGGGGACAGCCAAACAATGAGCAGTTCTTC
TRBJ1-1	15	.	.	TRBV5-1	CASSLTSQGKTEAFF	TGCGCCAGCAGCTTGACGTCCCAGGGCAAGACTGAAGCTTTCTTT
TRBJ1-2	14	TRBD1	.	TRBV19	CASMDPGTAYGYTF	TGTGCCAGTATGGACCCCGGGACAGCTTATGGCTACACCTTC
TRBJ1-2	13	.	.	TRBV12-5	CASGLAGDYGYTF	TGTGCTAGTGGTTTAGCAGGGGACTATGGCTACACCTTC
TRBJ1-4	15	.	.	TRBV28	CASSPSGRTNEKLFF	TGTGCCAGCAGCCCCAGTGGGAGAACTAATGAAAAACTGTTTTTT
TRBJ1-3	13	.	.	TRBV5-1	CASSPHSGNTIYF	TGCGCCAGCAGCCCCCACTCTGGAAACACCATATATTTT